This T cell receptor (beta chain) was profiled in a study of T cell responses to AZD1222 COVID-19 vaccine listed by TCRdb under 2021. In the study overall: A total of about 230 trial participants underwent TCR sequencing, of whom approximately 210 received two doses of AZD1222 and about 25 received two doses of the MenACWY control vaccine. Trial participants were enrolled by age into subgroups of 18-55, 56-69 and 70-plus years, and approximately 150, 30 and 60 TCR-sequenced participants, respectively, were included in these subgroups. Broad study findings and their caveats: In the small 56-69-year group, the increase in depth fell short of significance, most likely because of low power. Most participants were white British and females outnumbered males, and the authors suggested that clonal diversity may have been underestimated. The vaccine-associated CD4 TCRs covered the entire spike protein, and the dominant responses fell in regions 160-218 and 743-854. Because no samples from the day 14 peak response were available, repertoires could be characterized only after the peak T cell response. After two AZD1222 doses, both the breadth and the depth of spike-specific TCRs were significantly higher than at day 0 and than in MenACWY recipients. Conclusions about previously exposed vaccinees are limited because only six or seven AZD1222 recipients were SARS-CoV-2 seropositive at baseline. Reportedly, almost half of the unique spike-specific TCRs recognized epitopes lying outside the regions that are mutated in the B.1.351 and B.1.1.7 variants.

The CDR3 regions of human TCRbeta chains were subjected to immunosequencing. In the authors' own workflow: Repertoire TCRs were matched against a reference library of SARS-CoV-2-specific TCRs generated with the MIRA antigen-specificity platform. Breadth was defined as the fraction of unique TCRs that were SARS-CoV-2-associated. Depth was defined as the fraction of total T cells that were SARS-CoV-2-associated. Using the MIRA data, every spike-specific TCR was mapped to the spike region that the TCR reacted to and assigned to either a CD4 or a CD8 class. Log10-transformed breadth and depth values were compared by one-way ANOVA with Sidak's multiple comparisons tests. This is the immuneACCESS table as TCRdb keeps it, with only in-frame sequences that have V and J called. A part of the clones is gone; compared with another copy, unresolved V genes explain less than half, and the rest is unexplained. D and trimming were read from the DNA, whereas the V and J calls and clone size are those reported in that table. A total of some 84,000 clones appear in this sample, 70% to 90% of them only once. The ten most abundant clones make up about 12% of the sample.

The cysteine opens and the phenylalanine closes a CDR3 of 15 amino acids. Of all the DNA, just the CDR3 is kept, 45 bases in frame from base 1. The germline V gene sets CDR1 to MDHEN and CDR2 to SYDVKM. V is pruned by 3 bases and J by 3 bases, leaving 5 bases of the junction without a gene match. On this clone itself: What this receptor recognizes is not known. No qualities accompany the bases; no much larger clone lies one base away.

The sample's time point label, decoded: about 28 days (+/-7) after the second vaccine dose. Because spike-specific TCR depth and breadth did not differ between the two schedules, AZD1222 recipients who got a second dose at roughly 4 weeks were pooled with those who got a second dose at roughly 12 weeks. Vaccinee samples came from UK trials COV001 and COV002, including a single-blind randomized controlled phase 2/3 trial of AZD1222 (ChAdOx1 nCoV-19) in healthy adults. Trial participant PBMC samples were collected at day 0 and day 28 after the second dose for TCRbeta chain sequencing. The origin of this receptor is an adult who received the AZD1222 COVID-19 vaccine. The chain is made from TRBV28 and TRBJ1-1, and 9 junctional nucleotides match TRBD1. The sequenced sample was peripheral blood, obtained 28 days after the second AZD1222 dose. The DNA is as follows: TGTGCCAGCAGTTTTCAAACAGGGGGCCACACTGAAGCTTTCTTT. The resulting protein is CASSFQTGGHTEAFF.